The rows below give T cell receptor beta chains drawn from one sample of a study of cytomegalovirus exposure and HLA in healthy donors. The data were produced by immunoSEQ multiplex PCR, yet TCRdb's version contains in-frame clones alone and is incomplete. This sample has 250,000 to 300,000 clones; 85% to 90% occur once, and the top ten carry roughly 0.38%. What was sequenced was PBMCs. The receptor source for this set is a woman aged 18-35 years in good health and CMV-seronegative. Each CDR3 is given with its conserved first and last residue. D genes are given only for firm matches. Size tells how often a clone was seen (once, few, many) or the class of an expanded clone, and some rows leave it out.

CDR3 DNA: TGCAGCGTTGCCGGACCGCAGGGCCCTGAAGCTTTCTTT
CDR3 protein: CSVAGPQGPEAFF
J gene: TRBJ1-1
clone size: once
D gene: NA
V gene: TRBV29-1

CDR3 DNA: TGTGCCAGCAGCGCCTCAGGGGGAGCCTACGAGCAGTACTTC
CDR3 protein: CASSASGGAYEQYF
J gene: TRBJ2-7
clone size: once
D gene: TRBD1
V gene: TRBV9

CDR3 DNA: TGTGCCAGCGGAAAGGACCGACAGAGTAACTATGGCTACACCTTC
CDR3 protein: CASGKDRQSNYGYTF
J gene: TRBJ1-2
clone size: NA
D gene: NA
V gene: TRBV11-2

CDR3 DNA: TGTGCCAGCAGCTTGTATAGCAATCAGCCCCAGCATTTT
CDR3 protein: CASSLYSNQPQHF
J gene: TRBJ1-5
clone size: few
D gene: NA
V gene: TRBV11-2

CDR3 DNA: TGTGCCAGCAGTGACTCGGGGACAGGGGGCGCCTACGAGCAGTACTTC
CDR3 protein: CASSDSGTGGAYEQYF
J gene: TRBJ2-7
clone size: NA
D gene: TRBD1
V gene: TRBV6-4

CDR3 DNA: TGTGCCAGCAGTTTATTCTCTAGGAGGGGCACAGATACGCAGTATTTT
CDR3 protein: CASSLFSRRGTDTQYF
J gene: TRBJ2-3
clone size: NA
D gene: NA
V gene: TRBV27

CDR3 DNA: TGTGCCAGCAGCGAGCGGGGGGGCTCCTACAATGAGCAGTTCTTC
CDR3 protein: CASSERGGSYNEQFF
J gene: TRBJ2-1
clone size: NA
D gene: TRBD2
V gene: TRBV2

CDR3 DNA: TGCGCCAGCAGCCTGAGACAGGGGGACACAGATACGCAGTATTTT
CDR3 protein: CASSLRQGDTDTQYF
J gene: TRBJ2-3
clone size: NA
D gene: TRBD1
V gene: TRBV5-1

CDR3 DNA: TGTGCCATCAGTGACCAGGGCCCCACAGATACGCAGTATTTT
CDR3 protein: CAISDQGPTDTQYF
J gene: TRBJ2-3
clone size: NA
D gene: NA
V gene: TRBV10-3

CDR3 DNA: TGTGCCAGCAGTGGGGACAGGGTAAACCAAAAACTGTTTTTT
CDR3 protein: CASSGDRVNQKLFF
J gene: TRBJ1-4
clone size: NA
D gene: TRBD1
V gene: TRBV6-6